The entry that follows covers one T cell receptor beta chain sequence. What it binds is not known. The sample originates from a study of T cells expressing NK-cell markers. Background on the study: From sorted CD3+CD56+NKG2C+, CD3+CD56+NKG2C- and CD3+CD56-NKG2C+ T cells came the TCR beta repertoires.

Study results and limitations: Expanded NKG2C+ T cell clones were not confirmed as HCMV-specific. There were a handful of donors in whom these clonotypes also led the CD3+CD56-NKG2C+ fraction.

CDR3 length equals 13 residues. TCRdb reprocessed the 5' RACE reads, with one entry per CDR3 protein and no DNA. This sample's clone table lists about 400,000 distinct CDR3 sequences. Sequenced sample: blood T cells: a sorted CD56 or NKG2C T cell subset, CD4+ or CD8+ T cells, or bulk PBMC T cells (not recorded which). The sequence was obtained from a woman between 45 and 65 years old in good health. The V gene is TRBV12-3 or TRBV12-4, the J gene TRBJ2-2; the TCRdb call, TRBD1, lacks DNA for checking. CDR3 loop: CASSTTDTGELFF.